One sample yielded the 11 T cell receptor beta chains listed below, sequenced in a study of OX40 agonist ivuxolimab in advanced cancers. TCRdb's copy holds only in-frame clones and misses some; the assay was immunoSEQ multiplex PCR. The sample lists 15,000 to 20,000 clones, approximately 80% seen once, with 13% in the top ten. The source material was CD4+ or CD8+ T cells sorted from blood, sampled in a trial of the OX40 agonist ivuxolimab. The receptors stem from an adult with an advanced solid tumor such as melanoma, head and neck, liver or kidney cancer.

The V and J genes are TRBV5-6 and TRBJ2-6; 8 bases fit TRBD1. CDR1 and CDR2 (germline): SGHDT, YYEEEE. The CDR3 spans 18 residues. After removal of 0 bases from V and 1 base from J, the junction contained 6 bases not matched to a gene. The CDR3 nucleotides read TGTGCCAGCAGCTTGGCCGCAGGGGGCGGATCTGGGGCCAACGTCCTGACTTTC. It encodes CASSLAAGGGSGANVLTF.

The chain links TRBV28 to TRBJ2-4; D unclear. Trimming stripped 8 bases from V and 3 bases from J, with 5 bases between. From germline, CDR1 is MDHEN and CDR2 SYDVKM. The CDR3 covers 11 residues. In DNA form, the CDR3 reads TGTGCCAGCGGATTCAAAAACATTCAGTACTTC. It translates to CASGFKNIQYF.

The rearrangement uses TRBV27 and TRBJ2-7, with a tentative D call TRBD2 (5 bases). The CDR3 covers 15 residues. Looked up from germline, CDR1 is MNHEY and CDR2 is SMNVEV (reference sequence). V was cut by 6 bases and J by 0 bases, with 15 bases left in between. CDR3 sequence: CASSQSGSSSYEQYF. The CDR3 DNA follows: TGTGCCAGCAGCCAGTCGGGGTCTAGCTCCTACGAGCAGTACTTC.

In its sample, this clone was seen a few times. This chain links TRBV28 with TRBJ2-3; D remains unclear. Germline V CDR1 and CDR2: MDHEN, SYDVKM. This CDR3 is 12 amino acids long. V dropped 3 bases and J dropped 3 bases, with 4 bases sitting between them. CDR3: CASSFLTDTQYF. Written as DNA, the CDR3 is TGTGCCAGCAGTTTCCTTACAGATACGCAGTATTTT.

This chain links TRBV6-5 with TRBJ2-7; D remains ambiguous. CDR1 and CDR2 from the germline V gene are MNHEY and SVGAGI. V shed 7 bases and J shed 5 bases, with 12 bases lying between them. The CDR3 loop spans 12 amino acids. As DNA, the CDR3 is TGTGCCAGCACCTCCCCGTGGAACGAGCAGTACTTC. Its translation: CASTSPWNEQYF.

J is TRBJ2-3 and V is TRBV6-5, with 10 bases aligning to TRBD2. Germline V gene data show CDR1 as MNHEY and CDR2 as SVGAGI. This CDR3 has 14 residues. Losses at the gene ends were 6 bases for V and 5 bases for J; bases not matched to a gene: 5. Here the CDR3 reads CASSPKRGGDTQYF. Written as DNA, the CDR3 is TGTGCCAGCAGCCCCAAGCGGGGGGGAGATACGCAGTATTTT.

This chain uses TRBV7-9 with TRBJ2-3; D is undetermined. This CDR3 has 11 amino acids. Trimming removed 1 base from V and 8 bases from J, with 4 bases in between. From germline, CDR1 is SEHNR and CDR2 FQNEAQ (reference sequence). The chain's CDR3 is CASSLEGTQYF. CDR3 bases: TGTGCCAGCAGCTTAGAGGGTACGCAGTATTTT.

The rearrangement joins TRBV6-5 to TRBJ1-2; D unresolved. The CDR3 extends over 13 amino acids. Germline lookup yields CDR1 MNHEY and CDR2 SVGAGI. V lost 2 bases, J lost 4 bases, and 8 bases lay in between. CDR3 bases: TGTGCCAGCAGTTACGAGCTGACCTATGGCTACACCTTC. This translates into CASSYELTYGYTF.

V usage is TRBV5-5 and J usage is TRBJ1-2; D may be TRBD1 (5 bases). The V and J ends lost 1 base and 2 bases respectively, with 12 bases between them. CDR3 length equals 15 residues. The germline V gene encodes CDR1 SGHKS and CDR2 YYEKEE (reference sequence). DNA for the CDR3: TGTGCCAGCAGCTTGATTTGGGAGGGGAACTATGGCTACACCTTC. Translating gives CASSLIWEGNYGYTF.

This clone was counted only a few times. The rearrangement uses TRBV5-1 and TRBJ2-7; TRBD2 agrees at 8 bases. Per the germline V gene, CDR1 is SGHRS and CDR2 is YFSETQ. The CDR3 covers 13 residues. V gave up 2 bases and J gave up 6 bases; unmatched junction bases: 4. CDR3 nucleotide sequence: TGCGCCAGCAGCTTTGGACTAGCCTCCGAGCAGTACTTC. Translating gives CASSFGLASEQYF.

This chain uses TRBV27 with TRBJ2-1, with 11 positions matching TRBD2. This CDR3 region has 15 residues. V gave up 6 bases and J gave up 7 bases; unmatched junction bases: 8. CDR1 is MNHEY, CDR2 SMNVEV, per germline (reference sequence). The CDR3 nucleotides are TGTGCCAGCAGCCCTGGACTAGCGGGCCTAAATGAGCAGTTCTTC. This translates into CASSPGLAGLNEQFF.